Included here is one T cell receptor (beta chain) sequence, with context. Sequencing was performed with immunoSEQ multiplex PCR; in TCRdb, only in-frame clones are kept and a portion is missing. The sample records 20,000 or so clones, about 81% being singletons. The sample is drawn from a study of sequential checkpoint blockade in melanoma. Overall study: Each arm's sequence ended with maintenance nivolumab.

There are 17 residues in the CDR3. The V and J ends lost 2 bases and 1 base respectively, with 17 bases between them. Regarding treatment: randomized to nivolumab then ipilimumab (arm A) or the reverse (arm B). Sequencing was performed on CD8+ T cells sorted from blood (inferred from file names), taken from a patient given nivolumab and ipilimumab in sequence. The clonotype originates from a human donor with melanoma. The rearrangement uses TRBV23-1 and TRBJ1-2, with D perhaps TRBD1 (5 bases). TRBV23-1 is recorded as an ORF, its role being uncertain. CDR3 loop: CASSQKTGLGGNYGYTF. CDR3 bases: TGCGCCAGCAGTCAAAAAACAGGTCTCGGGGGTAACTATGGCTACACCTTC.